This T cell receptor beta chain was found in a study of blood T cell repertoires in COVID-19. Background on the study: COVID-19 samples, acute and convalescent, were from the United States, Italy and Spain. Nucleic acid was either cDNA or gDNA, and it came from T cells, B-cell-depleted T cells, or PBMCs.

The CDR3 runs to 14 residues. V shed 3 bases and J shed 2 bases, with 11 bases lying between them. Germline values: CDR1 MNHNS, CDR2 SASEGT. Produced via immunoSEQ multiplex PCR; TCRdb's table is partial and in-frame only. The sample shows some 260,000 clones, about four fifths of them seen only once. The receptor was isolated from a woman between 18 and 29 years old with acute or convalescent COVID-19. The specimen sequenced was peripheral blood. The chain uses TRBV6-1 and TRBJ2-7; a weak D match, TRBD2 (6 bases). The CDR3 DNA reads as TGTGCCAGCAGTGATATCGGGAGTCCCTACGAGCAGTACTTC. It encodes CASSDIGSPYEQYF.